Below are 10 T cell receptor beta chains sequenced from a single sample in a study of identical twins. TCRdb ran MiXCR on the 5' RACE reads and lists one entry per CDR3 protein. This table holds 450,000 to 650,000 distinct CDR3 sequences, around 9.6% found once. These sequences were also reported in another study, on yellow fever vaccine responses in identical twins.

Sequencing was carried out using PBMCs. The receptors originated from a woman aged 18-29 years in good health.

At least ten counts were recorded for this clonotype. An end of the junction differs from the germline gene, which may be a read error. The chain is built from TRBV5-1 and TRBJ2-5; no clear D gene. This CDR3 spans 13 amino acids. The V gene's germline CDR1 is SGHRS and CDR2 YFSETQ. The DNA for the CDR3 is TGTGCCAGCAGTTTAGACTCGCAGGAGACCCAGTACTTC. This gives the protein CASSLDSQETQYF.

In its sample, this clonotype was seen a few times. The chain is built from TRBV27 and TRBJ2-1; the match to TRBD1 covers 11 bases. Losses at the gene ends were 7 bases for V and 9 bases for J; bases not matched to a gene: 5. CDR1 is MNHEY and CDR2 is SMNVEV in the germline V gene (reference sequence). The CDR3 has 13 amino acids. This CDR3 is CASMGQGVGEQFF. CDR3 sequence (DNA): TGTGCCAGCATGGGACAGGGGGTCGGTGAGCAGTTCTTC.

This clonotype was observed a few times. The chain links TRBV4-3 to TRBJ2-7; D is unclear. CDR1 and CDR2 from the germline V gene are LGHNA and YSLEER. The CDR3 has 17 amino acids. Trimming took 1 base from V and 4 from J, leaving 20 bases between them. The CDR3 loop reads CASSQGPGFGGEYEQYF. CDR3 coding DNA: TGCGCCAGCAGCCAAGGCCCGGGTTTTGGCGGCGAATACGAGCAGTACTTC.

The chain couples TRBV20-1 to TRBJ2-5, with D possibly being TRBD2 (6 bases). Germline V gene data show CDR1 as DFQATT and CDR2 as SNEGSKA (reference sequence). Trimming left V 0 bases short and J 7 bases short, with 18 bases between. The CDR3 is made up of 15 amino acids. CDR3 nucleotides: TGCAGTGCTAGAGATCTCCAAGGCAGGAGGGCGACCCAGTACTTC. Translated: CSARDLQGRRATQYF.

The sample holds a few counts of this clonotype. In DNA, the CDR3 is TGTGCCAGCAGTTACAAGGGAACGGGGAGCACAGATACGCAGTATTTT. This gives the protein CASSYKGTGSTDTQYF. The chain recombines TRBV6-2 or TRBV6-3 with TRBJ2-3, with D perhaps matching TRBD2 (5 bases). Germline CDR1 is MNHEY and CDR2 is SVGEGT. Trimming shortened V by 2 bases and J by 0 bases, and 12 bases separated the two germline ends. The CDR3 contains 16 residues.

This clonotype was seen a handful of times. The chain employs TRBV10-3 and TRBJ2-2, with D unclear. Germline V gene sequence: CDR1 ENHRY, CDR2 SYGVKD. The ends were cut back, 0 bases at V and 0 bases at J, with 8 bases in the middle. CDR3 length equals 16 residues. The CDR3 nucleotides are TGTGCCATCAGTGAGTCCGTTGTCGCGAACACCGGGGAGCTGTTTTTT. Encoded protein: CAISESVVANTGELFF.

In this sample, this clonotype turned up many times. V is TRBV5-1 and J is TRBJ2-3; 7 bases fit TRBD1. Germline trimming cut 3 bases from V and 4 bases from J; bases unmatched to any gene: 8. CDR3 size: 15 residues. Germline V gives CDR1 SGHRS, CDR2 YFSETQ. The CDR3 DNA sequence: TGCGCCAGCAGCTGGGAGAAAGGACAGGCAGATACGCAGTATTTT. Translated, it gives CASSWEKGQADTQYF. Filled out from reference TRBV5-1 and TRBJ2-3, the complete variable domain reads KAGVTQTPRYLIKTRGQQVTLSCSPISGHRSVSWYQQTPGQGLQFLFEYFSETQRNKGNFPGRFSGRQFSNSRSEMNVSTLELGDSALYLCASSWEKGQADTQYFGPGTRLTVL.

The rearrangement uses TRBV23-1 and TRBJ2-7, with D uncertain. TRBV23-1 is annotated as an ORF whose role is uncertain. Trimming pared 0 bases from V and 3 bases from J, leaving 6 bases between. This CDR3 is built from 13 residues. The CDR3 is CASSQSPNYEQYF. The CDR3 DNA sequence: TGCGCCAGCAGTCAATCCCCAAACTACGAGCAGTACTTC.

This clonotype was counted ten times or more. The chain uses TRBV20-1 and TRBJ2-2, with D hard to call. Per germline, CDR1 DFQATT and CDR2 SNEGSKA (reference sequence). Trimming pared 3 bases from V and 7 bases from J, leaving 12 bases between. The CDR3 sequence is 13 residues long. Here the CDR3 DNA reads TGCAGTGCTAGGGTCAGTCTGGACGGGGAGCTGTTTTTT. This codes for CSARVSLDGELFF.

The CDR3: CASSDPSDRGLYEQYF. CDR3 DNA: TGCGCCAGCAGTGACCCATCGGACAGGGGACTCTACGAGCAGTACTTC. The J gene is TRBJ2-7, the V gene TRBV10-2; 9 bases agree with TRBD1. V dropped 3 bases and J dropped 3; count of bases not matched to a gene: 9. From germline, CDR1 is WSHSY and CDR2 SAAADI. CDR3 length: 16 amino acids.